Sequencing of this T cell receptor (beta chain) was carried out in a study of blood T cells in healthy people across ages. The authors ran a second PCR of roughly 6 to 12 cycles using a sample-barcoded 5' primer and a J-beta primer mix. Each cDNA molecule carried a tag from a template-switch adaptor that contained 12 random nucleotides. TCRdb reanalysed the 5' RACE reads using MiXCR and keeps one entry per CDR3 protein. Of 1.8 million or so distinct CDR3 sequences in the sample, roughly 43% are singletons; the top ten hold 23%. Points on this clonotype: The antigen remains unidentified.

The V end was cut by 8 bases, the J end by 0 bases, with 14 bases between. This CDR3 contains 16 residues. Germline-derived CDR1 and CDR2 are MNHEY and SVGAGI. General observations from the study: Whereas aged donors had fewer naive CD4+ cells, long-lived donors had more of them and higher diversity.

The clonotype was recovered from a human donor in good health. The sample was blood. The V gene is TRBV6-5, the J gene TRBJ2-6; a weak D match, TRBD1 (5 bases). Here the CDR3 reads CASSLFDSSGANVLTF. CDR3 bases: TGTGCCAGCTCTCTCTTCGACAGCTCTGGGGCCAACGTCCTGACTTTC.